Below are 15 T cell receptor beta chains sequenced from a single sample in a study of cytotoxic CD8 clonotypes in ibrutinib-treated CLL. The assay was immunoSEQ multiplex PCR, and TCRdb's table has in-frame clones only and misses some. The sample carries more than 300,000 clones, roughly 85% recorded once. Sequenced here: PBMCs, sampled before ibrutinib treatment. The receptors were gathered from a human donor with chronic lymphocytic leukemia.

The chain combines TRBV4-3 with TRBJ2-3; D is unresolved. The length of the CDR3 is 15 residues. In germline, CDR1 is LGHNA, CDR2 YSLEER. With 1 base removed from V and 5 bases from J, the gap between germline ends came to 13 bases. The CDR3 DNA follows: TGCGCCAGCAGCCAAGGTCTTCCCCTCATAGATACGCAGTATTTT. This gives the protein CASSQGLPLIDTQYF.

The chain carries TRBV7-2 and TRBJ2-1, with TRBD1 as a possible D gene (6 bases). The CDR3 runs to 12 residues. Germline loops: CDR1 SGHTA, CDR2 FQGNSA. V lost 1 base and J 10 bases, leaving 8 bases between the germline ends. In DNA, the CDR3 is TGTGCCAGCAGCTTAGTTGACAGGGAGCAGTTCTTC. It is translated as CASSLVDREQFF.

This clone was counted a few times. As DNA, the CDR3 is TGTGCCAGCAGTGACCAGCGGGGCCAAGAGACCCAGTACTTC. This encodes CASSDQRGQETQYF. The chain carries TRBV2 and TRBJ2-5; 7 nucleotides agree with TRBD2. V lost 3 bases to trimming and J lost 1 base; unmatched junction nucleotides: 2. CDR3 size: 14 residues. Germline values: CDR1 SNHLY, CDR2 FYNNEI.

As regards this clone: At the DNA level, this CDR3 is encoded by other sequences in the same sample as well. The chain is built from TRBV7-2 and TRBJ2-3; D not resolved. Germline loops: CDR1 SGHTA, CDR2 FQGNSA. This CDR3 spans 13 amino acids. V lost 1 base to trimming and J lost 3 bases, with 5 bases between them. In nucleotides, the CDR3 is TGTGCCAGCAGCTTAGGGAGTACAGATACGCAGTATTTT. Amino acids: CASSLGSTDTQYF.

The chain uses TRBV4-1 and TRBJ2-1; 11 bases align to TRBD2. There are 17 residues in the CDR3. V lost 0 bases to trimming and J lost 4 bases; unmatched junction nucleotides: 5. Germline assignment: CDR1 MGHRA and CDR2 YSYEKL. The CDR3 is CASSQDLTSGKYNEQFF. As DNA, the CDR3 is TGCGCCAGCAGCCAAGATCTGACTAGCGGGAAGTACAATGAGCAGTTCTTC.

This CDR3 is CASSEAGSGEQFF. The CDR3 DNA reads TGTGCCAGTAGTGAGGCGGGATCAGGTGAGCAGTTCTTC. The chain links TRBV19 to TRBJ2-1; possibly TRBD2 for D (6 bases). CDR3 length: 13 amino acids. V gave up 5 bases and J gave up 9 bases, with 14 bases separating them. Germline V gene data show CDR1 as LNHDA and CDR2 as SQIVND (reference sequence).

The chain joins TRBV2 to TRBJ2-5, with D possibly being TRBD1 (5 bases). This CDR3 comprises 13 residues. In germline, CDR1 is SNHLY, CDR2 FYNNEI. V lost 6 bases to trimming and J lost 1 base, with 9 bases between them. The CDR3 loop is CASSKTAQETQYF. In DNA form, the CDR3 reads TGTGCCAGCAGCAAGACAGCCCAAGAGACCCAGTACTTC.

The gene calls are TRBV5-5 and TRBJ2-7; D is unresolved. The germline V and J ends were trimmed by 1 base and 2 bases, with 19 bases remaining between them. There are 17 residues in the CDR3. Germline V CDR1 and CDR2: SGHKS, YYEKEE (reference sequence). The CDR3 coding sequence is TGTGCCAGCAGCTTGAGAGTAGTGCCAGGACGGCCCTACGAGCAGTACTTC. This encodes CASSLRVVPGRPYEQYF.

Remarks on this clone: Additional DNA sequences in this sample encode the identical CDR3. The chain employs TRBV29-1 and TRBJ1-1; unclear D gene. Trimming stripped 1 base from V and 4 bases from J, with 7 bases between. This CDR3 comprises 12 residues. CDR1 and CDR2 from the germline V gene are SQVTM and ANQGSEA. As DNA, the CDR3 is TGCAGCGTTGAAGTGGGTGGCACTGAAGCTTTCTTT. It codes for CSVEVGGTEAFF.

This chain links TRBV7-2 with TRBJ2-7, with D possibly being TRBD2 (5 bases). Per germline, CDR1 SGHTA and CDR2 FQGNSA. V was shortened by 1 base and J by 12 bases, with 16 bases between the two germline ends. CDR3 length: 13 amino acids. In nucleotides, the CDR3 is TGTGCCAGCAGCTTAGGCTACGGGGTGGGATGGTACTTC. This encodes CASSLGYGVGWYF.

The gene calls are TRBV5-6 and TRBJ2-7; D gene ambiguous. Per germline, CDR1 SGHDT and CDR2 YYEEEE. V lost 4 bases to trimming and J lost 0 bases, with 5 bases between them. The CDR3 runs 12 residues. The CDR3 nucleotides are TGTGCCAGCAGCGGAAACTCCTACGAGCAGTACTTC. It is translated as CASSGNSYEQYF.

V usage is TRBV4-2 and J usage is TRBJ2-2, with D perhaps matching TRBD1 or TRBD2 (6 bases each). V lost 3 bases and J 4 bases, leaving 15 bases between the germline ends. Germline V lookup: CDR1 LGHNA, CDR2 YNFKEQ. This CDR3 is 16 amino acids long. The CDR3 DNA follows: TGTGCCAGCAGCCAGAATGTGGGGGGCGCCACCGGGGAGCTGTTTTTT. Translated, it gives CASSQNVGGATGELFF.

This clone appeared a few times. Other DNA sequences within the sample encode an identical CDR3. This chain joins TRBV30 and TRBJ2-5, with a tentative D call TRBD2 (5 bases). The CDR3 is made up of 13 amino acids. CDR1 is GTSNPN, CDR2 SVGIG, per germline (reference sequence). The V end lost 0 bases, the J end lost 4 bases, and 9 bases lay between the germline ends. The CDR3 nucleotides read TGTGCCTGGAGTGTTGGACTTAGAGAGACCCAGTACTTC. Protein sequence: CAWSVGLRETQYF. Complete variable domain (other parts from reference TRBV30 and TRBJ2-5): SQTIHQWPATLVQPVGSPLSLECTVEGTSNPNLYWYRQAAGRGLQLLFYSVGIGQISSEVPQNLSASRPQDRQFILSSKKLLLSDSGFYLCAWSVGLRETQYFGPGTRLLVL.

J is TRBJ1-3 and V is TRBV19; TRBD1 matches 11 bases. J was trimmed by 4 bases and V by 9 bases; bases with no gene match: 8. Germline V lookup: CDR1 LNHDA, CDR2 SQIVND (reference sequence). The CDR3 totals 15 residues. The CDR3 sequence is CASQDRGRSGNTIYF. The CDR3 DNA reads as TGTGCCAGCCAGGACAGGGGGCGTTCAGGAAACACCATATATTTT. Together with reference TRBV19 and TRBJ1-3, the CDR3 gives the full variable domain: DGGITQSPKYLFRKEGQNVTLSCEQNLNHDAMYWYRQDPGQGLRLIYYSQIVNDFQKGDIAEGYSVSREKKESFPLTVTSAQKNPTAFYLCASQDRGRSGNTIYFGEGSWLTVV.

This chain uses TRBV10-3 with TRBJ2-1; the D gene could be TRBD1 or TRBD2 (5 bases each). The V end was cut by 0 bases, the J end by 8 bases, with 11 bases between. The CDR3 contains 14 residues. Germline V lookup: CDR1 ENHRY, CDR2 SYGVKD. CDR3 protein: CAISESGDADEQFF. CDR3 DNA sequence: TGTGCCATCAGTGAGTCGGGGGATGCCGATGAGCAGTTCTTC.